This note documents a single T cell receptor beta chain sequence. Its specificity is unknown. Some clones are missing from TCRdb's copy, which holds only in-frame ones; the method was immunoSEQ multiplex PCR. Among about 510,000 clones, 90% to 97% were seen once, and the ten largest hold about 0.054%. The record originates from a study of shared clonotypes between healthy human individuals. Background on the study: For every donor, three CD4 naive, three CD4 memory, two CD8 naive and one CD8 memory plates were used.

Overall study findings and caveats: In general, naive subsets displayed greater estimated richness than memory subsets did.

Germline V lookup: CDR1 KGHSH, CDR2 LQKENI. V was clipped by 2 bases and J by 2 bases, with 13 bases between them. The CDR3 consists of 15 residues. Sequenced input: naive CD4+ T cells sorted from blood. Subset defined: CD45RA+ positively selected. The V call is TRBV18, the J call TRBJ2-7; D not certain. The TCR sequence derives from a woman younger than 45 in good health. CDR3: CASSPSSQAAYEQYF. CDR3 nucleotides: TGTGCCAGCTCACCATCGAGCCAGGCGGCCTACGAGCAGTACTTC.